This T cell receptor beta chain was documented in a study of CD8 T cells in Susac syndrome. Random-hexamer reverse transcription was applied to roughly 0.5 to 1 ug RNA. Across 54 Vbeta and 13 Jbeta, immunoSEQ multiplex PCR amplified TCR beta CDR3. TCRdb re-derived calls from the immunoSEQ multiplex PCR reads in MiXCR, one entry per CDR3 protein. The profile shows roughly 50,000 distinct CDR3 sequences, 80% to 95% of them singletons. The authors negatively isolated CD8+ and CD4+ T cells and FACS-enriched TEMRA cells. Germline V gives CDR1 SNHLY, CDR2 FYNNEI. V lost 3 bases and J lost 3, with 7 bases in between. There are 13 residues in the CDR3.

Sequencing was performed on CD8+ T cells from PBMCs. The source of this sequence is a human donor in good health. The chain recombines TRBV2 with TRBJ2-3; the D gene is possibly TRBD1 (5 bases). The CDR3 loop is CASSDRGTDTQYF. CDR3 coding DNA: TGTGCCAGCAGTGATAGGGGAACAGATACGCAGTATTTT.